Below, one T cell receptor beta chain is given with its context. The table came from immunoSEQ multiplex PCR; TCRdb's copy has only in-frame clones and leaves some out. The data show 200,000 to 250,000 clones, about 86% seen once. V lost 7 bases and J lost 4; bases outside the gene matches: 10. Germline V lookup: CDR1 SGHKS, CDR2 YYEKEE (reference sequence). The CDR3 length is 14 residues. The entry originates in a study of blood T cell repertoires in COVID-19. Across the whole study: Sites across the United States, Italy and Spain contributed samples from acute and convalescent COVID-19. T cells, B-cell-depleted T cells, or PBMCs provided the cDNA or gDNA that served as material.

This clonotype was obtained from a woman aged 55-75 years with acute or convalescent COVID-19. The V call is TRBV5-5, the J call TRBJ2-5; 7 positions match TRBD1. The sequenced sample was peripheral blood. CDR3 sequence (DNA): TGTGCCAGCTCCGACAGGGCTCAAAGAGAGACCCAGTACTTC. Its translation: CASSDRAQRETQYF.